Below are 6 T cell receptor beta chains sequenced from a single sample in a study of blood T cell repertoires in COVID-19. TCRdb's table, derived via immunoSEQ multiplex PCR, lists solely in-frame clones and lacks some. The sample has 200,000 to 250,000 clones, approximately 80% seen once. The sample taken for sequencing was PBMCs or T cells enriched from blood (not recorded which). Receptor source: a woman between 50 and 59 years old with acute COVID-19.

This clone has a handful of counts. This CDR3 is also generated by other DNA sequences in the sample. J is TRBJ1-1 and V is TRBV5-1; tentative D call: TRBD1 (6 bases). This CDR3 spans 15 amino acids. The germline gives CDR1 SGHRS, CDR2 YFSETQ. V lost 4 bases, J lost 0 bases, and 13 bases lay in between. This chain's CDR3 is CASSTQTGMNTEAFF. Written as DNA, the CDR3 is TGCGCCAGCAGCACTCAAACAGGGATGAACACTGAAGCTTTCTTT. Full variable domain (missing parts from reference TRBV5-1 and TRBJ1-1): KAGVTQTPRYLIKTRGQQVTLSCSPISGHRSVSWYQQTPGQGLQFLFEYFSETQRNKGNFPGRFSGRQFSNSRSEMNVSTLELGDSALYLCASSTQTGMNTEAFFGQGTRLTVV.

The chain has TRBV28 and TRBJ1-5; D is possibly TRBD1 (5 bases). The germline V gene has CDR1 MDHEN and CDR2 SYDVKM. Trimming pared 5 bases from V and 4 bases from J, leaving 15 bases between. The CDR3 extends over 15 amino acids. Written as DNA, the CDR3 is TGTGCCAGCAGTCCGCTTGGGGGGGGGAATCAGCCCCAGCATTTT. As protein: CASSPLGGGNQPQHF.

The V gene is TRBV27, the J gene TRBJ2-5, with D unclear. The CDR3 contains 14 residues. Deletions cut 5 bases from V and 1 base from J, with 11 bases between. Germline values: CDR1 MNHEY, CDR2 SMNVEV (reference sequence). The CDR3 DNA reads as TGTGCCAGCAGTGCCTTCGAGGTCCAAGAGACCCAGTACTTC. Its protein is CASSAFEVQETQYF.

The chain employs TRBV11-2 and TRBJ1-1; 7 bases fit TRBD1. CDR1 SGHAT and CDR2 FQNNGV come from the germline V gene. The V gene end was trimmed by 8 bases and the J gene end by 0 bases; junction bases not matched to a gene: 3. The CDR3 has 13 residues. CDR3 amino acids: CASLTGLNTEAFF. For the CDR3, the DNA is TGTGCCAGCTTGACAGGGCTGAACACTGAAGCTTTCTTT.

This chain uses TRBV2 with TRBJ2-1, with TRBD2 as a possible D gene (6 bases). CDR3 length equals 13 residues. Trimming cost V 5 bases and J 4 bases, with 9 bases left between them. Germline values: CDR1 SNHLY, CDR2 FYNNEI. For the CDR3, the DNA is TGTGCCAGCAGTACGGAGGGGTACAATGAGCAGTTCTTC. It encodes CASSTEGYNEQFF.

This rearrangement joins TRBV4-1 to TRBJ1-5, with 9 bases aligning to TRBD1. Germline lookup yields CDR1 MGHRA and CDR2 YSYEKL. CDR3 size: 16 residues. Trimming removed 0 bases from V and 7 bases from J; junction bases left unmatched: 7. The DNA of the CDR3 is TGCGCCAGCAGCCAAGATATGGGGGACAGGGCACAGCCCCAGCATTTT. It is translated as CASSQDMGDRAQPQHF.